This note documents a single T cell receptor (beta chain) sequence. The T cells that were sequenced for TCR beta were CD8+ and CD4+ cells from blood. This sample was included in a study of CD8 T cells in Susac syndrome. Deletions cut 2 bases from V and 5 bases from J, with 7 bases between. The V gene's germline CDR1 is MGHRA and CDR2 YSYEKL. The CDR3 has 13 amino acids. RNA totalling about 0.5 to 1 ug underwent reverse transcription with random hexamers. With immunoSEQ multiplex PCR, TCR beta CDR3 was amplified across 54 Vbeta and 13 Jbeta. In TCRdb, the immunoSEQ multiplex PCR reads were re-called with MiXCR into one record per CDR3 protein. The profile shows 100,000 to 150,000 distinct CDR3 sequences, 85% to 95% of them singletons.

The sequence derives from a human donor with multiple sclerosis. J is TRBJ1-5 and V is TRBV4-1; D is ambiguous. The sample was CD8+ T cells from PBMCs. For the CDR3, the DNA is TGCGCCAGCAGCCAATTTCTTGATCAGCCCCAGCATTTT. Translated: CASSQFLDQPQHF.